This TCR beta chain was sequenced for a study of graft-versus-host responses after intestinal transplantation. Study at large: Recipients were given multivisceral, liver-intestinal, or isolated intestinal transplants. Induction using anti-thymocyte globulin, followed by tacrolimus and steroids for 3 to 4 years, was given to all recipients. Study-level points and caveats: Recipient-marrow GvH clones were detected, some having first appeared in ileum or blood. Graft-donor T cell macrochimerism coincided with high graft-versus-host to host-versus-graft clonal ratios in allografts.

This clone has just one count. Its antigen remains unidentified. Clones were sequenced by immunoSEQ multiplex PCR, and TCRdb holds only the in-frame ones, with some missing. The sample shows 10,000 or so clones, roughly 95% of them seen only once. Germline V gene data show CDR1 as SGHAT and CDR2 as FQNNGV. This CDR3 is 15 amino acids long. Trimming took off 1 base at V and 2 bases at J, with 11 bases between the two ends. This TCR was recovered from a human patient who received an intestinal transplant, so some T cells may come from the graft donor. The chain recombines TRBV11-2 with TRBJ1-1; perhaps TRBD1 as D (6 bases). The sample consisted of bone marrow, taken around 520 days after intestinal transplantation. DNA for the CDR3: TGTGCCAGCAGCTTAGGGCAGGGGTTTAACACTGAAGCTTTCTTT. Encoded protein: CASSLGQGFNTEAFF.